This T cell receptor beta chain was found in a study of post-analysis software for immune sequencing data. Turning to the study itself: Included courses were relapsing-remitting and secondary progressive multiple sclerosis; progressive-relapsing multiple sclerosis was also included. Study results and caveats: Multiple sclerosis patients showed significantly lower normalized Chao1 diversity than controls did. Compared with controls, patients had more of about 5 TRBV segments, including TRBV5-6, TRBV5-1 and TRBV20-1.

The authors incorporated unique molecular identifiers into the TCR beta cDNA libraries. TCRdb reanalysed the PCR reads using MiXCR and keeps one entry per CDR3 protein. The table includes 650,000 to 850,000 distinct CDR3 sequences, around 42% detected once. The CDR3 consists of 16 residues. Germline V gene sequence: CDR1 DFQATT, CDR2 SNEGSKA (reference sequence). Trimming removed 0 bases at V and 7 bases at J, with 22 bases between. Details on this clonotype: The antigen remains undetermined.

The sequencing input was blood. The clonotype was recovered from a girl between 5 and 17 years old with multiple sclerosis. J is TRBJ2-7 and V is TRBV20-1; weak D call: TRBD2 (5 bases). CDR3 sequence (DNA): TGCAGTGCTAGAGATTCACGGACTTCCCAGGCTGGGGAGCAGTACTTC. Protein product: CSARDSRTSQAGEQYF.